This record covers a single TCR beta chain. J was trimmed by 7 bases and V by 1 base; bases with no gene match: 6. CDR1 is SEHNR, CDR2 FQNEAQ, per germline (reference sequence). CDR3 length equals 14 residues. This entry is derived from a study of blood T cell repertoires in COVID-19. Looking at the study overall: Spain, Italy and the United States supplied samples that represented acute and convalescent COVID-19. The cDNA or gDNA used as material had been derived from T cells, B-cell-depleted T cells, or PBMCs.

Cohorts were determined from participant-reported clinical history. Participants classified as exposed had met a COVID-19 case within 2 weeks before study entry. Sequencing was performed with immunoSEQ multiplex PCR; in TCRdb, only in-frame clones are kept and a portion is missing. Of about 430,000 clones listed, about 88% are singletons. This receptor was taken from a woman aged 18-29 years who had been exposed to COVID-19. This chain links TRBV7-9 with TRBJ2-5; the match to TRBD2 covers 7 bases. Sequenced sample: PBMCs or T cells enriched from blood (not recorded which). CDR3 sequence reads: CASSLGTREGTQYF. For the CDR3, the DNA is TGTGCCAGCAGCTTAGGGACTAGAGAAGGGACCCAGTACTTC.